One and the same sample provided the 4 T cell receptor beta chains below, sequenced in a study of response to subunit inactivated influenza vaccine. TCRdb fed the RT-PCR reads into MiXCR, producing one record per CDR3 protein. The sample includes about 520,000 distinct CDR3 sequences, around 25% of them seen just once. The starting material was CD4+ T cells sorted from PBMCs, obtained roughly 5 days after vaccination. The source is a man in his forties or fifties who received an inactivated influenza vaccine.

The rearrangement links TRBV30 to TRBJ2-1; TRBD1 matches at 11 bases. Germline lookup yields CDR1 GTSNPN and CDR2 SVGIG (reference sequence). This CDR3 is built from 15 residues. V gave up 2 bases and J gave up 8 bases; unmatched junction bases: 8. The CDR3: CAWSSLGQGVHEQFF. CDR3 coding DNA: TGTGCCTGGAGTTCCCTGGGACAGGGGGTCCATGAGCAGTTCTTC.

The J gene is TRBJ2-3, the V gene TRBV5-1, with 8 bases lining up with TRBD2. There are 17 residues in the CDR3. V shed 1 base and J 4 bases; nucleotides not matched to a gene: 11. Germline loops: CDR1 SGHRS, CDR2 YFSETQ. The CDR3 DNA is TGCGCCAGCAGCTTGTCCAGCGGGAGACCCCTTCCAGATACGCAGTATTTT. The encoded protein is CASSLSSGRPLPDTQYF.

The rearrangement links TRBV12-3 or TRBV12-4 to TRBJ2-1, with 9 positions matching TRBD2. Trimming cost V 3 bases and J 9 bases; bases outside gene matches: 6. This CDR3 has 14 amino acids. The CDR3 region is CASSFGGGASEQFF. CDR3 coding DNA: TGTGCCAGCAGTTTTGGCGGGGGGGCCTCTGAGCAGTTCTTC.

The rearrangement links TRBV5-1 to TRBJ1-1, with D unclear. The germline V gene encodes CDR1 SGHRS and CDR2 YFSETQ. The CDR3 covers 14 residues. V lost 2 bases to trimming and J lost 4 bases, with 12 bases between them. The CDR3: CASSLGMAGTEAFF. The CDR3 region has the DNA TGCGCCAGCAGCTTAGGGATGGCGGGCACTGAAGCTTTCTTT.